This T cell receptor beta chain was documented in a study of blood T cells in healthy people across ages (dated by TCRdb to about 2015). General notes on the study: In model experiments, roughly one uniquely barcoded TCR beta cDNA molecule per two T cells was captured by template switching. Two additional independent replicas of 1 million unique cDNA reads from the same blood draw were analyzed for two donors (one aged 18 to 30 and one aged 80 or older). Donors were grouped into four age groups: young (average about 15 years), middle-aged (about 38), aged (roughly 62) and long-lived (about 82). To avoid experimental bias, donors of different ages were spread randomly across the sequencing lanes. To track age-related changes in TCR beta repertoire diversity, the study relied on deep sequencing normalized with unique cDNA molecular identifiers.

A note on this clonotype: The clone's antigen remains unknown. No per-base quality is available; no much larger clone lies one base away.

Donors were 35 to 40 systemically healthy Caucasian individuals from Russia aged roughly 6 to 95 years. Around 10 milliliters of peripheral blood were drawn from each donor into EDTA-treated Vacutainer tubes. PBMCs were isolated by Ficoll-Paque density-gradient centrifugation, with at least 6 million obtained per sample. Total RNA, at least 6 micrograms per sample, was extracted from PBMCs with Trizol reagent. The percentages of naive CD45RAhigh/CD27high T cells were determined by flow cytometry on a PBMC aliquot from every donor. The library was made by 5' RACE. Sequencing took place on an Illumina HiSeq 2500. The second PCR ran for roughly 7 to 12 cycles and used a J-beta primer mix along with a sample-barcoded 5' primer. A template-switch 5' adaptor carrying 12 random nucleotides introduced a unique molecular identifier onto each TCR beta cDNA molecule. Each sample yielded at least 2.5 million CDR3-containing paired-end reads. All of the RNA was converted into first-strand cDNA using the Mint cDNA synthesis kit, with a TRBC-specific oligonucleotide serving as the primer. After uracil-DNA glycosylase treatment, a first 18-cycle PCR used universal primers M1SS and BC2_uni_R on all cDNA. The study's own analysis went as follows. Normalization of each sample was performed by random selection of 1 million high-quality reads, each carrying a distinct molecular identifier. Instead of being binned into consensus sequences, reads that shared molecular identifiers were thrown out. MiTCR, set to a Q25 quality threshold and the strictest error-elimination algorithm, was used for CDR3 identification, clonotype clustering and error correction. A nonparametric unseen species model with Euler transformation was used to estimate a lower bound on total TCR beta diversity. The public reads were reprocessed in TCRdb via fastp at Q25 and MiXCR, keeping in-frame beta chains. Under each unique CDR3 protein, matching rows form one entry showing the most common genes and DNA. The V and J calls reflect TCRdb's pipeline rather than the authors' work. The sample profile shows around 850,000 distinct CDR3 sequences; 30% to 45% of them were found once. Roughly 13% of the sample is in the top ten clones.

The germline V gene provides CDR1 MNHEY and CDR2 SVGAGI. CDR3 length: 13 amino acids, cysteine to phenylalanine. Left in the record is the CDR3 DNA by itself, 39 bases read in frame from the first base. The germline ends are 7 bases apart after V is trimmed by 0 bases and J by 5 bases. Paper-wide results and their limitations: The percentage of naive T cells measured by flow cytometry correlated strongly with observed TCR beta diversity. The CMV infection status of donors was not known, potentially confounding age-related changes in expanded clonotypes. As age increased, observed TCR beta diversity per million T cells dropped in a roughly linear way, and a significant reduction was already evident by age 40. Estimates of total diversity based on one million sequenced T cells were regarded as lower bounds and as underestimates. Because profiling used bulk unsorted PBMCs, naive and antigen-experienced compartments could not be compared conclusively. The long-lived group showed more naive CD4+ T cells, fewer expanded clones and increased TCR diversity than the aged group, suggesting age selection.

Recombination joined TRBV6-5 with TRBJ2-5, with the D gene not confidently named. The sequenced sample was blood. This sequence originates from a man between 18 and 35 years old in good health. The CDR3 protein: CASSYSLSETQYF. The nucleotide sequence reads as follows: TGTGCCAGCAGTTACTCCTTGTCGGAGACCCAGTACTTC.